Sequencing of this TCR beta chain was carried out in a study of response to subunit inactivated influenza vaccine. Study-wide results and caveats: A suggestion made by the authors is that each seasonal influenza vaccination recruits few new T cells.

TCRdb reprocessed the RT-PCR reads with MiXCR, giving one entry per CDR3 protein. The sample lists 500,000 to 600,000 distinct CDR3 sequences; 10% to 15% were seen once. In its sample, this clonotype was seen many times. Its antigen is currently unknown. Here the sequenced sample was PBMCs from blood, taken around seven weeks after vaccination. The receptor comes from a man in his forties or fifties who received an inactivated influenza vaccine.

CDR3 sequence reads: CAISERLSSTDTQYF. CDR3 in DNA: TGTGCCATCAGTGAGAGACTGTCTAGCACAGATACGCAGTATTTT. V is TRBV10-3 and J is TRBJ2-3; D is uncertain. Trimming took 2 bases from V and 0 from J, leaving 9 bases between them. Germline CDR1 and CDR2: ENHRY and SYGVKD. The CDR3 is 15 residues long.